Reported below is one T cell receptor (beta chain). Its antigen is currently unknown. The sample carries other DNA sequences with the same CDR3. The sample comes from a study of shared clonotypes between healthy human individuals. Repertoires were generated with immunoSEQ multiplex PCR, while TCRdb's copy carries only in-frame clones and drops some. The sample includes 1.4 million to 1.5 million clones, approximately 97% of them seen just once. The study's findings and limits: Compared with clonotypes that all four donors shared, non-shared clonotypes had lower generation probabilities.

CDR3 length: 13 amino acids. Trimming took off 7 bases at V and 0 bases at J, with 11 bases between the two ends. Germline assignment: CDR1 SGHNT and CDR2 YYREEE (reference sequence). The sequencing sample was made of naive CD4+ T cells sorted from blood. The subset denotes: CD45RA+ positively selected. The receptor was derived from a man aged 25-40 years in good health. The chain combines TRBV5-4 with TRBJ2-7; D gene unclear. This chain's CDR3 is CASSSPSSYEQYF. CDR3 in DNA: TGTGCCAGCTCCAGTCCCAGCTCCTACGAGCAGTACTTC.